This is a list of T cell receptor beta chains from one sample in a study of spatial heterogeneity in lung cancer. MiXCR, run by TCRdb on the 5' RACE reads, gives a single entry per CDR3 protein. The profile shows tens of thousands of distinct CDR3 sequences, 5% to 5.5% of them singletons. The specimen comprised PBMCs, sampled at follow-up. All receptors come from a female donor with early-stage non-small cell lung cancer. Each CDR3 is given with its conserved first and last residue. A D gene is named only where the DNA matches it firmly. Rows give clone size only sometimes, using once, few, many, or a class for an expanded clone.

>many|TRBD1|TRBJ1-3|TRBV6-5
TGTGCCAGCAGTTACTTGGGACAGGTCGGAAACACCATATATTTT
CASSYLGQVGNTIYF
>many|TRBD2|TRBJ2-5|TRBV2
TGTGCCAGCAGCTTCTCCAAACCTAGCGGGGGGGCAGAGACCCAGTACTTC
CASSFSKPSGGAETQYF
>many|TRBD1|TRBJ2-7|TRBV11-1
TGTGCCAGCAGCGTAGAGGGACAGACACTATACGAGCAGTACTTC
CASSVEGQTLYEQYF
>many|-|TRBJ2-7|TRBV11-2
TGTGCCAGCAGCTTAGCGTCCGGGGGTTACGAGCAGTACTTC
CASSLASGGYEQYF
>-|TRBD2|TRBJ2-3|TRBV5-1
TGCGCCAGCAGCTGGCGACTAGCGGGACTGTTCACGCAGTATTTT
CASSWRLAGLFTQYF
>many|-|TRBJ1-4|TRBV13
TGTGCCAGCAGCTTAAAAGTGGCAGATGAAAAACTGTTTTTT
CASSLKVADEKLFF
>many|-|TRBJ2-5|TRBV28
TGTGCCAGCAGTTTGGGCGGGCTACCCCAAGAGACCCAGTACTTC
CASSLGGLPQETQYF
>many|TRBD1|TRBJ2-7|TRBV6-5
TGTGCCAGCAGTTCGGGACAGGGAGGCTACGAGCAGTACTTC
CASSSGQGGYEQYF
>-|TRBD2|TRBJ2-2|TRBV11-2
TGTGCCAGCAGCCTAGACCCTCCTAGCGGGGGGGCGACCGGGGAGCTGTATTTT
CASSLDPPSGGATGELYF
>few|-|TRBJ1-6|TRBV7-2
TGTGCCAGCAGCTTAGAAGGAGGGAGGGGACACCTCCACTTT
CASSLEGGRGHLHF
>many|-|TRBJ1-1|TRBV6-2/TRBV6-3
TGTGCCAGCAGTTACGCTGGGGGGAACACTGAAGCTTTCTTT
CASSYAGGNTEAFF
>many|-|TRBJ1-2|TRBV28
TGTGCCAGCTACGGAGTCTATGGCTACACCTTC
CASYGVYGYTF
>many|-|TRBJ2-1|TRBV6-2/TRBV6-3
TGTGCCAGCAGTTTTTGGGACAATGAGCAGTTCTTC
CASSFWDNEQFF
>many|TRBD1|TRBJ1-3|TRBV20-1
TGCAGTGCTAGAGTGGGACAGTTGATGGGAAACACCATATATTTT
CSARVGQLMGNTIYF
>many|-|TRBJ1-2|TRBV19
TGTGCCTCCCAGTCTTTGTCCAAATATGGCTACACCTTC
CASQSLSKYGYTF
>medium-sized|-|TRBJ2-1|TRBV7-2
TGTGCCAGCAGCTCCCTCAATGAGCAGTTCTTC
CASSSLNEQFF
>many|-|TRBJ2-7|TRBV20-1
TGCAGTGCTATAAAGGCGGTGAGCTCCTACGAGCAGTACTTC
CSAIKAVSSYEQYF
>many|-|TRBJ2-6|TRBV7-2
TGTGCCAGCAGCTTAGCGGCGACAGGAACTGGGGCCAACGTCCTGACTTTC
CASSLAATGTGANVLTF
>many|-|TRBJ2-7|TRBV9
TGTGCCAGCAGCGTAGGGGTTGGGACAATCTCCTACGAGCAGTACTTC
CASSVGVGTISYEQYF
>many|-|TRBJ1-5|TRBV20-1
TGCAGTGCTACCGGGGTTGACGGGCCCCAGCATTTT
CSATGVDGPQHF
>many|-|TRBJ1-1|TRBV6-2/TRBV6-3
TGTGCCAGCACCCGCATGAACACTGAAGCTTTCTTT
CASTRMNTEAFF
>many|-|TRBJ2-4|TRBV5-6
TGTGCCAGCAGCTCCCCGGGGGCAGAAGCCAAAAACATTCAGTACTTC
CASSSPGAEAKNIQYF
>-|TRBD2|TRBJ2-1|TRBV6-2/TRBV6-3
TGTGCCAGCAGTTGGTCCGGGACTACAACCTACAATGAGCAGTTCTTC
CASSWSGTTTYNEQFF
>-|TRBD2|TRBJ2-3|TRBV19
TGTGCCAGTACCCCCCCTGGGGGGAGGGCCAGAGATACGCAGTATTTT
CASTPPGGRARDTQYF
>many|TRBD2|TRBJ2-3|TRBV20-1
TGCAGTGCCTCGGGGCGGGAGAGGATGGCAGATACGCAGTATTTT
CSASGRERMADTQYF
>many|-|TRBJ2-7|TRBV20-1
TGCAGTGTAACTGGAGCGGGCTATTCCTACGAGCAGTACTTC
CSVTGAGYSYEQYF
>many|-|TRBJ1-1|TRBV29-1
TGCAGCGTCAAGGGTCAATCCGCATCGAACACTGAAGCTTTCTTT
CSVKGQSASNTEAFF
>many|-|TRBJ2-5|TRBV2
TGTGCCAGCAGTGTTTCGGAGACCCAGTACTTC
CASSVSETQYF
>many|-|TRBJ2-3|TRBV20-1
TGCAGTGCTAGAGAGTCTTCCCTAACAGATACGCAGTATTTT
CSARESSLTDTQYF
>many|TRBD2|TRBJ2-2|TRBV20-1
TGCAGTGCCAAAGGGAGCGGGAGTTACACCGGGGAGCTGTTTTTT
CSAKGSGSYTGELFF
>many|-|TRBJ2-5|TRBV7-2
TGTGCCAGCAGCTTAGGAACAGGGTTCGTCGAGACCCAGTACTTC
CASSLGTGFVETQYF
>many|TRBD2|TRBJ2-1|TRBV7-2
TGTGCCAGCAGAGCTAGCGGGAGCTCCTACAATGAGCAGTTCTTC
CASRASGSSYNEQFF
>many|-|TRBJ2-2|TRBV4-2
TGTGCCAGCAGCCAACCATCCCCAGGGACGGGCACCGGGGAGCTGTTTTTT
CASSQPSPGTGTGELFF
>-|-|TRBJ2-6|TRBV3-1
TGTGCCAGCAGCCAAGATCTCTTATCTGGGGCCAACGTCCTGACTTTC
CASSQDLLSGANVLTF
>few|-|TRBJ2-1|TRBV9
TGTGCCAGCAGCGTCGGAGCTAACAATGAGCAGTTCTTC
CASSVGANNEQFF
>medium-sized|TRBD2|TRBJ2-2|TRBV7-8
TGTGCCAGCAGCCTGGCTAGCGGGGCGAACACCGGGGAGCTGTTTTTT
CASSLASGANTGELFF
>many|-|TRBJ2-3|TRBV9
TGTGCCAGCAGCGTAGGGGATGGGATCGCAGATACGCAGTATTTT
CASSVGDGIADTQYF